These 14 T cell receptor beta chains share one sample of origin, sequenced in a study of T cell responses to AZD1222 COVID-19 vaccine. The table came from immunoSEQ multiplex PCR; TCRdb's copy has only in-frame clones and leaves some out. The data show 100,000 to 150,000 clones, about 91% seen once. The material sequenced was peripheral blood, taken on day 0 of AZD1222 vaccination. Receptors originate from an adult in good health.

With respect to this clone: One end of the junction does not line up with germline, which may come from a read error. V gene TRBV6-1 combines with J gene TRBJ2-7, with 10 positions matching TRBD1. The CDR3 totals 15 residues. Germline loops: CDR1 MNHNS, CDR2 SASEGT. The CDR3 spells CASREAGTGAYEQYF. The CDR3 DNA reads TGTGCCAGCAGAGAAGCCGGGACAGGGGCCTACGAGCAGTACTTC.

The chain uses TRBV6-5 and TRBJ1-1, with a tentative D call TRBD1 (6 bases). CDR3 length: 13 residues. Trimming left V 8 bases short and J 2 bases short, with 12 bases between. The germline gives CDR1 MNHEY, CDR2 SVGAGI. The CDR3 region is CASQYRENTEAFF. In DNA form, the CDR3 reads TGTGCCAGCCAGTACAGGGAAAACACTGAAGCTTTCTTT.

The CDR3 DNA reads TGTGCCAGCAGCGGGACAGGCGTTTACGAGCAGTACTTC. Translated, it gives CASSGTGVYEQYF. The chain combines TRBV9 with TRBJ2-7; TRBD1 matches at 7 bases. Germline assignment: CDR1 SGDLS and CDR2 YYNGEE. This CDR3 region has 13 residues. Losses at the gene ends were 3 bases for V and 4 bases for J; bases not matched to a gene: 4. Full variable domain (missing parts from reference TRBV9 and TRBJ2-7): DSGVTQTPKHLITATGQRVTLRCSPRSGDLSVYWYQQSLDQGLQFLIQYYNGEERAKGNILERFSAQQFPDLHSELNLSSLELGDSALYFCASSGTGVYEQYFGPGTRLTVT.

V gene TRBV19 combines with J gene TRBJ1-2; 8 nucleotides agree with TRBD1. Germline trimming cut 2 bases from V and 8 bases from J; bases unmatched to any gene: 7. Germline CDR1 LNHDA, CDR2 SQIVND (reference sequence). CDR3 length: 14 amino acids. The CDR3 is CASSIRGTGIGYTF. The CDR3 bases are TGTGCCAGTAGTATAAGGGGGACAGGAATCGGCTACACCTTC.

The CDR3 nucleotides read TGCGCCAGCAGCCAAGGGGGGCCAGAGGGCTACACCTTC. Translation: CASSQGGPEGYTF. The V gene is TRBV4-1, the J gene TRBJ1-2; tentatively, D is TRBD1 (6 bases). Per germline, CDR1 MGHRA and CDR2 YSYEKL. Between the trimmed V and J ends, which lost 1 base and 8 bases, there was a span of 11 bases. The CDR3 is 13 residues long.

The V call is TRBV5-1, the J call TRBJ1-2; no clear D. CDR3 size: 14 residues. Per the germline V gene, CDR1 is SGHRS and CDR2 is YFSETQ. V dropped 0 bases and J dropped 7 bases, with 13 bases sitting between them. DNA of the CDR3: TGCGCCAGCAGCTTGGGGGATAAGAGCGGTGGCTACACCTTC. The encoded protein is CASSLGDKSGGYTF.

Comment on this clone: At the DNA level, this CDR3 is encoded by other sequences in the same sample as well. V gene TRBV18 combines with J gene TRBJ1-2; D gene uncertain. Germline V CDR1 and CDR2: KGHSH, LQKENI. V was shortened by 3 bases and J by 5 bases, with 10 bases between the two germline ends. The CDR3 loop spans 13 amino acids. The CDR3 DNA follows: TGTGCCAGCTCACCCGACCGGGGTTATGGCTACACCTTC. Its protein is CASSPDRGYGYTF.

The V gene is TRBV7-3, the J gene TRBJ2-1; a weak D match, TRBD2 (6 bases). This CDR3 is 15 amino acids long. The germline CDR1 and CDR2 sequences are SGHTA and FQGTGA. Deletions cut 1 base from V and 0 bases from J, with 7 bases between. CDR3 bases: TGTGCCAGCAGCTTAATAGCGGACTCCTACAATGAGCAGTTCTTC. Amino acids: CASSLIADSYNEQFF.

The CDR3 sequence is CASSVVGGGTQYF. In DNA, the CDR3 is TGTGCCAGCAGCGTAGTTGGGGGTGGAACGCAGTATTTT. V and J are TRBV9 and TRBJ2-3; D could derive from TRBD1 or TRBD2 (5 bases each). This CDR3 has 13 amino acids. Germline CDR1 SGDLS, CDR2 YYNGEE. V was clipped by 0 bases and J by 9 bases, with 11 bases between them.

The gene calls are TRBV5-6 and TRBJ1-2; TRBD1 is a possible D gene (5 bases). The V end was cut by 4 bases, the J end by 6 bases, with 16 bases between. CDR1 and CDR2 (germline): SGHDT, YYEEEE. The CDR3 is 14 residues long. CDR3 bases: TGTGCCAGCAGCCCGGTAGGGACGTCGGATGGCTACACCTTC. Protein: CASSPVGTSDGYTF.

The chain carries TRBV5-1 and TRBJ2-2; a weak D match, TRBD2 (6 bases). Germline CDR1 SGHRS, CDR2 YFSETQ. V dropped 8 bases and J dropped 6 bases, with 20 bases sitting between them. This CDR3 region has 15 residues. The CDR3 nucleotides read TGCGCCAGTCCGCACCTCCGGAGGGGCCCCGGGGAGCTGTTTTTT. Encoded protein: CASPHLRRGPGELFF. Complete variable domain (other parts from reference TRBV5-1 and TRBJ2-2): KAGVTQTPRYLIKTRGQQVTLSCSPISGHRSVSWYQQTPGQGLQFLFEYFSETQRNKGNFPGRFSGRQFSNSRSEMNVSTLELGDSALYLCASPHLRRGPGELFFGEGSRLTVL.

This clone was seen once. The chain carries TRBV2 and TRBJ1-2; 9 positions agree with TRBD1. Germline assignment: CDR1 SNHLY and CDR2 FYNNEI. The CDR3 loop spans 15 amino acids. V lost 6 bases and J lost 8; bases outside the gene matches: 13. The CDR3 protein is CASRGSSGTGRGYTF. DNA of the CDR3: TGTGCCAGCAGAGGCTCGTCCGGGACAGGGAGAGGCTACACCTTC. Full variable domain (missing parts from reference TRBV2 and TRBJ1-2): EPEVTQTPSHQVTQMGQEVILRCVPISNHLYFYWYRQILGQKVEFLVSFYNNEISEKSEIFDDQFSVERPDGSNFTLKIRSTKLEDSAMYFCASRGSSGTGRGYTFGSGTRLTVV.

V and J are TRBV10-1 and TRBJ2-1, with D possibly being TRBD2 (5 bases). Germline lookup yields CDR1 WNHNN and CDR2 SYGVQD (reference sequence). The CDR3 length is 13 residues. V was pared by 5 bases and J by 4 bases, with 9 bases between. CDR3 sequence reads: CASSSGPYNEQFF. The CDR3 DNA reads TGCGCCAGCAGTAGCGGTCCTTACAATGAGCAGTTCTTC.

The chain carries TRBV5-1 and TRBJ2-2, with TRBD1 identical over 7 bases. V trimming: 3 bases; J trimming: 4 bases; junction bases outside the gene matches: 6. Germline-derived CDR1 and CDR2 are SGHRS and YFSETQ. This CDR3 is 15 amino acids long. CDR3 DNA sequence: TGCGCCAGCAGCTGGGACAGAACTGCCACCGGGGAGCTGTTTTTT. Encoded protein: CASSWDRTATGELFF.